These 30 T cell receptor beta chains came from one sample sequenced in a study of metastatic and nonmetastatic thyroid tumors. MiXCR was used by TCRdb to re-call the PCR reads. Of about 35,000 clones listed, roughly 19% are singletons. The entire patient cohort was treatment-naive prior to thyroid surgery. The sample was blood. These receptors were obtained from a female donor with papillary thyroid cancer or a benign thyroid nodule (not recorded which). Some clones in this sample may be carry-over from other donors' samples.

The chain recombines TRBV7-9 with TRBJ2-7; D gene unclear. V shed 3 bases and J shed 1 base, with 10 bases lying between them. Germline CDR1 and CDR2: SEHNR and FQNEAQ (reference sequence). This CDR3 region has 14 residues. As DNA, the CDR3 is TGTGCCAGCAGCTTGGCGTGTCAGTCCTACGAGCAGTACTTC. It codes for CASSLACQSYEQYF.

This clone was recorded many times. CDR3 DNA: TGTGCCAGCAGAGGTGCCAGCCCTTACAATGAGCAGTTCTTC. Translated: CASRGASPYNEQFF. This rearrangement joins TRBV27 to TRBJ2-1, with D unclear. V lost 6 bases, J lost 4 bases, and 13 bases lay in between. The CDR3 totals 14 residues. The V gene's germline CDR1 is MNHEY and CDR2 SMNVEV (reference sequence).

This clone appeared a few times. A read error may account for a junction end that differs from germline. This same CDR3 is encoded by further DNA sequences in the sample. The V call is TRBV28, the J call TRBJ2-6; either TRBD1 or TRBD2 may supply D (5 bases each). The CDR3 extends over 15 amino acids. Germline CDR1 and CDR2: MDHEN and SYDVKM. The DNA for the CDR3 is TGTGCCACCGGGACGGGGTTAACCGGGGCAAACGTCCTGACTTTC. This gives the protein CATGTGLTGANVLTF. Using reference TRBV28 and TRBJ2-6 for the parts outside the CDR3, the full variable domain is DVKVTQSSRYLVKRTGEKVFLECVQDMDHENMFWYRQDPGLGLRLIYFSYDVKMKEKGDIPEGYSVSREKKERFSLILESASTNQTSMYLCATGTGLTGANVLTFGAGSRLTVL.

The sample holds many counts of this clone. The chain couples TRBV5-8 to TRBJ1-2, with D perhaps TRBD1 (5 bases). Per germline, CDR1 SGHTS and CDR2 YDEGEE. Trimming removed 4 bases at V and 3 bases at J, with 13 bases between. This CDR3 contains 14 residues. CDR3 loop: CASSAREKHYGYTF. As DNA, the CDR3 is TGTGCCAGCAGCGCCAGGGAAAAACACTATGGCTACACCTTC.

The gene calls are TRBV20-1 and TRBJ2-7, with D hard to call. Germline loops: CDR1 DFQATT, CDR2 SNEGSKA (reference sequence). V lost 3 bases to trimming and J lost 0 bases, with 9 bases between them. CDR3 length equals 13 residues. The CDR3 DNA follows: TGCAGTGCTAGTGTTGACACCTCCTACGAGCAGTACTTC. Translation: CSASVDTSYEQYF.

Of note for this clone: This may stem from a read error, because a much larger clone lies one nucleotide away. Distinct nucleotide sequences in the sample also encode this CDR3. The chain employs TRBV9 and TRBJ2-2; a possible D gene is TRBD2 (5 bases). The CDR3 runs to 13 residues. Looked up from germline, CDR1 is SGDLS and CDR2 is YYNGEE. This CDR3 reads CASSVDLTGEPFF. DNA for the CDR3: TGTGCCAGCAGCGTAGATCTTACCGGGGAGCCGTTTTTT. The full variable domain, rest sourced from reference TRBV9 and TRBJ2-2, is DSGVTQTPKHLITATGQRVTLRCSPRSGDLSVYWYQQSLDQGLQFLIQYYNGEERAKGNILERFSAQQFPDLHSELNLSSLELGDSALYFCASSVDLTGEPFFGEGSRLTVL.

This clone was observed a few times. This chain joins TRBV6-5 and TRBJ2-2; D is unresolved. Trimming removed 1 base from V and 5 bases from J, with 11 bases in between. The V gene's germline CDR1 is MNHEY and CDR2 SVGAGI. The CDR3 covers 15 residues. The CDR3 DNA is TGTGCCAGCAGTTACTTGAAGGGCGGAACCGGGGAGCTGTTTTTT. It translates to CASSYLKGGTGELFF.

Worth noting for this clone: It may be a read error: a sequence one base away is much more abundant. CDR3: CASRSNAKETQYF. DNA for the CDR3: TGTGCCAGCAGATCAAACGCAAAAGAGACCCAGTACTTC. This rearrangement joins TRBV7-9 to TRBJ2-5; D is undetermined. With 6 bases removed from V and 3 bases from J, the gap between germline ends came to 11 bases. Per the germline V gene, CDR1 is SEHNR and CDR2 is FQNEAQ (reference sequence). The CDR3 is 13 amino acids.

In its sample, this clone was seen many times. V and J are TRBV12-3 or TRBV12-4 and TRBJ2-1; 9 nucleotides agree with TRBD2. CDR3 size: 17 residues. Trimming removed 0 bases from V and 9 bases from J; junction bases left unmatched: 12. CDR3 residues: CASSLAPGLAGRGEQFF. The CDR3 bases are TGTGCCAGCAGTTTAGCGCCGGGACTAGCAGGTCGAGGTGAGCAGTTCTTC.

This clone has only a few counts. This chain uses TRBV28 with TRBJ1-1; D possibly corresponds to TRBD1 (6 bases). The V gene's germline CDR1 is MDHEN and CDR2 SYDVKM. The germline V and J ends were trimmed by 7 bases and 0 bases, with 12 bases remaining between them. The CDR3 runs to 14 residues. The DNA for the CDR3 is TGTGCCAGCATCATGGGACACCTGAACACTGAAGCTTTCTTT. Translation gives CASIMGHLNTEAFF.

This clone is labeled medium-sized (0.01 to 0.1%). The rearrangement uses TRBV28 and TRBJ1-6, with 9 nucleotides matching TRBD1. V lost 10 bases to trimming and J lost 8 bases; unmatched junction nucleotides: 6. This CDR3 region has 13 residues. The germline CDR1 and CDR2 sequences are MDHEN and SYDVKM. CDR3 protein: CATGTGSYSPLHF. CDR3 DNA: TGTGCCACCGGGACAGGGTCGTATTCACCCCTCCACTTT.

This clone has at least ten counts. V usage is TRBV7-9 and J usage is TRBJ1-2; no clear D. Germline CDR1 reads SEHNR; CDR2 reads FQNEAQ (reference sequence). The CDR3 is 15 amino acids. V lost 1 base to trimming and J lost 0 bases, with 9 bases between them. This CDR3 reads CASSLGALPNYGYTF. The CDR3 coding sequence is TGTGCCAGCAGCTTAGGTGCCCTTCCTAACTATGGCTACACCTTC.

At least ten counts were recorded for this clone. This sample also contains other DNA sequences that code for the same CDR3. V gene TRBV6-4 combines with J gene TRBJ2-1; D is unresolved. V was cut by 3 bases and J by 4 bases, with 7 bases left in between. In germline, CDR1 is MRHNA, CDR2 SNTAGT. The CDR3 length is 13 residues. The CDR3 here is CASSEGEYNEQFF. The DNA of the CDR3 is TGTGCCAGCAGTGAGGGCGAGTACAATGAGCAGTTCTTC.

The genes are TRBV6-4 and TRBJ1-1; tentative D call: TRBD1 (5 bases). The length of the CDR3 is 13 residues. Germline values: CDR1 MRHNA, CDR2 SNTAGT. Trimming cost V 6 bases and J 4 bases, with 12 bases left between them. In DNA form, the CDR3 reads TGTGCCAGCAGCCGGGGCCCAGGCACTGAAGCTTTCTTT. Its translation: CASSRGPGTEAFF.

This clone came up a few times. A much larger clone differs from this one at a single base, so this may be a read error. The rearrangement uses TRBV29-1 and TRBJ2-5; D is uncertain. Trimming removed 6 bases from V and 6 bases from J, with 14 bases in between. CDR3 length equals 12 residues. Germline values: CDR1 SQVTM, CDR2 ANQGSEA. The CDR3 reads CSVLPDRKTQYF. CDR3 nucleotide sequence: TGCAGCGTATTACCTGATAGGAAGACCCAGTACTTC.

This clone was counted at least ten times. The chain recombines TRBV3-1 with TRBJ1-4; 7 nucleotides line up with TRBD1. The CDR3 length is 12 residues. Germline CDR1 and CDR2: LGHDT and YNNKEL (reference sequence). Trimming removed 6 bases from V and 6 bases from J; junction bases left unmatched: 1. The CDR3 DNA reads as TGTGCCAGCAGTACAGGGGATGAAAAACTGTTTTTT. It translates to CASSTGDEKLFF.

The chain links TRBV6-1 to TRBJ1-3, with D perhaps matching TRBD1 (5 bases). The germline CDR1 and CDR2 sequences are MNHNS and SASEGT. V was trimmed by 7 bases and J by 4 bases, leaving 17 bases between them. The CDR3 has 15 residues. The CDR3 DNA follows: TGTGCCAGCACCGAATGGGGGTACGCCGGAAACACCATATATTTT. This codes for CASTEWGYAGNTIYF.

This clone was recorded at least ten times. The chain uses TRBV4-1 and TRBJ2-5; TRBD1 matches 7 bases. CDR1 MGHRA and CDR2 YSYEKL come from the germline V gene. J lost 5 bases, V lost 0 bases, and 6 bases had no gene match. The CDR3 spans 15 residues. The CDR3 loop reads CASSQDSGTAETQYF. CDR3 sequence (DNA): TGCGCCAGCAGCCAAGATTCCGGGACAGCGGAGACCCAGTACTTC.

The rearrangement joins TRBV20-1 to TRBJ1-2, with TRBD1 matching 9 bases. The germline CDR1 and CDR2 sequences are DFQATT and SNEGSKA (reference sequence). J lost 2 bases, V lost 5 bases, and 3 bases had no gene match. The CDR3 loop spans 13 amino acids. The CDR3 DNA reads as TGCAGTGCTGGGACAGGGCGGAACTATGGCTACACCTTC. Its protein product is CSAGTGRNYGYTF.

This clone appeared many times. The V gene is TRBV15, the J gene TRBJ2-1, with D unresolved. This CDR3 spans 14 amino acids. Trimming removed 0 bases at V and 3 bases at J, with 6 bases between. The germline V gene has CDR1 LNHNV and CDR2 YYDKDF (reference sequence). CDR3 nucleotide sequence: TGTGCCACCAGCAGAGATGCCTTCTACAATGAGCAGTTCTTC. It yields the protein CATSRDAFYNEQFF.

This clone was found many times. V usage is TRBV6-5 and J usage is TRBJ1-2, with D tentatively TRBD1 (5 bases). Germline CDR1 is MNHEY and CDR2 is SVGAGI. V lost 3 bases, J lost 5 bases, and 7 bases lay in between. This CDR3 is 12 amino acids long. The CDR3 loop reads CASSYRGYGYTF. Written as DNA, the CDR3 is TGTGCCAGCAGTTATCGGGGGTATGGCTACACCTTC.

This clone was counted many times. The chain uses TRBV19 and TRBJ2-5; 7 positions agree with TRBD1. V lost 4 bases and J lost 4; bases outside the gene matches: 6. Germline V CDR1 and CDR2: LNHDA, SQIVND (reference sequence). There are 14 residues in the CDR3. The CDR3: CASSTSTGRETQYF. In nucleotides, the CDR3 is TGTGCCAGTAGTACCTCGACAGGGCGAGAGACCCAGTACTTC.

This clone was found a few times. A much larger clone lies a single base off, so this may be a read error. This CDR3 is CASSLVAGGTYTQYF. The CDR3 coding sequence is TGTGCCAGCAGCTTGGTGGCGGGAGGAACATATACGCAGTATTTT. This chain uses TRBV5-5 with TRBJ2-3; TRBD2 matches 8 bases. The CDR3 is made up of 15 amino acids. Germline V gene lookup returns CDR1 SGHKS and CDR2 YYEKEE (reference sequence). The J segment lost 7 bases and the V segment lost 0 bases, leaving 7 bases of the junction unmatched.

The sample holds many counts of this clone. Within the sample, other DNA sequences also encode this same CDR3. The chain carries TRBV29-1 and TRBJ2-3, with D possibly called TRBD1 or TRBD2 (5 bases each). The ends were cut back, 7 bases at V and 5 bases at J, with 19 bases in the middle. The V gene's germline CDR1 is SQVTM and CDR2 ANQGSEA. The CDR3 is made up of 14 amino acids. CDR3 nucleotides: TGCAGCGCCGAACGGACTCTCCAGGGAGATACGCAGTATTTT. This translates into CSAERTLQGDTQYF.

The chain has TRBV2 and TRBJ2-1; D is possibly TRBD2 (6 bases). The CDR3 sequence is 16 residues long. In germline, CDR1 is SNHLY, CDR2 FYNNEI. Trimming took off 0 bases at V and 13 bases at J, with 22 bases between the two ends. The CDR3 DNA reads TGTGCCAGCAGTGAAGCGCCCATGGGGCATCGGGAGAATCAGTTCTTC. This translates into CASSEAPMGHRENQFF. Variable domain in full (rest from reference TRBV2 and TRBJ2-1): EPEVTQTPSHQVTQMGQEVILRCVPISNHLYFYWYRQILGQKVEFLVSFYNNEISEKSEIFDDQFSVERPDGSNFTLKIRSTKLEDSAMYFCASSEAPMGHRENQFFGPGTRLTVL.

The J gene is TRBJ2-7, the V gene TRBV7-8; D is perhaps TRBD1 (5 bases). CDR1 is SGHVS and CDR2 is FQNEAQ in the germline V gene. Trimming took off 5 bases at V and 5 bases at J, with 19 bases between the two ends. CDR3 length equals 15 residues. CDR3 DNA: TGTGCCAGCAGCGTCCGTTGGCAGGGCACTGACGAGCAGTACTTC. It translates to CASSVRWQGTDEQYF. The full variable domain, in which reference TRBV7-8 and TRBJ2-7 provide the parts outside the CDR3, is GAGVSQSPRYKVAKRGQDVALRCDPISGHVSLFWYQQALGQGPEFLTYFQNEAQLDKSGLPSDRFFAERPEGSVSTLKIQRTQQEDSAVYLCASSVRWQGTDEQYFGPGTRLTVT.

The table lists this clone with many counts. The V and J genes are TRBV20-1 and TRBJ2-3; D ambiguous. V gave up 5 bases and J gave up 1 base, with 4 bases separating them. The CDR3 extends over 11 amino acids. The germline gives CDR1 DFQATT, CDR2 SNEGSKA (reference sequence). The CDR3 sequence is CSASRTDTQYF. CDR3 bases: TGCAGTGCTTCCCGCACAGATACGCAGTATTTT.

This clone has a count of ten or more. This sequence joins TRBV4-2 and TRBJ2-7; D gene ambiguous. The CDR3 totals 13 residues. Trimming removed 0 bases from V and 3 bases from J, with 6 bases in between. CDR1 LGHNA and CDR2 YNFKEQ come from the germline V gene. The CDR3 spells CASSQDVGYEQYF. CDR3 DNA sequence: TGTGCCAGCAGCCAAGACGTCGGCTACGAGCAGTACTTC.

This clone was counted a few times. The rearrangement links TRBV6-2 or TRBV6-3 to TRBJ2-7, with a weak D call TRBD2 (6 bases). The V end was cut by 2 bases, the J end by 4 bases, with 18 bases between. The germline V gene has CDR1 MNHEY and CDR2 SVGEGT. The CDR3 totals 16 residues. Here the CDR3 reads CASSYDGSGAPYEQYF. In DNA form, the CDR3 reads TGTGCCAGCAGTTACGATGGTAGCGGAGCCCCTTACGAGCAGTACTTC.

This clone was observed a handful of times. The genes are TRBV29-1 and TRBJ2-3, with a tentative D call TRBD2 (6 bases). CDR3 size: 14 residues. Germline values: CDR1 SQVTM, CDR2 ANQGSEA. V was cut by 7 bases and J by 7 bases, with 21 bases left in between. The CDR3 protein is CSATPAGMWYTQYF. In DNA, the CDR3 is TGCAGCGCCACACCAGCGGGCATGTGGTATACGCAGTATTTT.